These 8 T cell receptor beta chains came from one sample sequenced in a study of cytomegalovirus exposure and HLA in healthy donors. The primer mix had 60 Vbeta and 13 Jbeta primers. Sequencing used immunoSEQ multiplex PCR; TCRdb keeps in-frame clones, though not all of them. This table holds roughly 150,000 clones, over 70% found once. Material: PBMCs. These receptors originate from a woman between 18 and 29 years old in good health and CMV-seronegative.

The chain joins TRBV5-1 to TRBJ1-2; TRBD1 is a possible D gene (6 bases). This CDR3 is built from 14 residues. The germline gives CDR1 SGHRS, CDR2 YFSETQ. Between the trimmed V and J ends, which lost 1 base and 12 bases, there was a span of 19 bases. CDR3 bases: TGCGCCAGCAGCTTGTCTCCGGGACAAGGCTTCAACACCTTC. Protein: CASSLSPGQGFNTF.

The rearrangement joins TRBV2 to TRBJ2-3, with D perhaps matching TRBD2 (6 bases). Trimming pared 1 base from V and 4 bases from J, leaving 12 bases between. The CDR3 consists of 15 residues. Germline CDR1 is SNHLY and CDR2 is FYNNEI. CDR3 residues: CASSEVRGWSDTQYF. The CDR3 nucleotides are TGTGCCAGCAGTGAAGTCCGGGGGTGGTCAGATACGCAGTATTTT. Supplemented by reference TRBV2 and TRBJ2-3, the full variable domain reads EPEVTQTPSHQVTQMGQEVILRCVPISNHLYFYWYRQILGQKVEFLVSFYNNEISEKSEIFDDQFSVERPDGSNFTLKIRSTKLEDSAMYFCASSEVRGWSDTQYFGPGTRLTVL.

The chain carries TRBV13 and TRBJ1-1; TRBD1 matches 9 bases. The V segment lost 4 bases and the J segment 5 bases; nucleotides outside the gene matches: 5. Per germline, CDR1 PRHDT and CDR2 FYEKMQ (reference sequence). This CDR3 has 14 residues. The CDR3 is CASSYGTGKTEAFF. The DNA of the CDR3 is TGTGCCAGCAGCTACGGGACAGGGAAAACTGAAGCTTTCTTT.

J is TRBJ2-7 and V is TRBV7-9; possible D gene TRBD2, 5 bases. Between the trimmed V and J ends, which lost 6 bases and 5 bases, there was a span of 17 bases. The CDR3 sequence is 14 residues long. The germline CDR1 and CDR2 sequences are SEHNR and FQNEAQ (reference sequence). The CDR3 DNA reads as TGTGCCAGCAGGGGATGGCGGACTGCCCACGAGCAGTACTTC. It yields the protein CASRGWRTAHEQYF.

The chain combines TRBV19 with TRBJ1-1; 12 nucleotides match TRBD1. Germline CDR1 is LNHDA and CDR2 is SQIVND (reference sequence). Trimming at V came to 5 bases and at J to 4 bases, leaving 5 bases not matched to a gene. There are 15 residues in the CDR3. The DNA of the CDR3 is TGTGCCAGTAGTCCACCGGGACAGGGGGCCACTGAAGCTTTCTTT. Translating it yields CASSPPGQGATEAFF. Full variable domain (rest looked up from reference TRBV19 and TRBJ1-1): DGGITQSPKYLFRKEGQNVTLSCEQNLNHDAMYWYRQDPGQGLRLIYYSQIVNDFQKGDIAEGYSVSREKKESFPLTVTSAQKNPTAFYLCASSPPGQGATEAFFGQGTRLTVV.

The chain combines TRBV6-6 with TRBJ1-4, with 9 bases matching TRBD1. Germline CDR1 MNHNY, CDR2 SVGAGI (reference sequence). The ends lost 7 bases at V and 7 bases at J; junction bases unmatched: 10. CDR3 length equals 15 residues. The CDR3: CASTRGQGQGEKLFF. CDR3 nucleotides: TGTGCCAGCACCCGGGGACAGGGCCAGGGTGAAAAACTGTTTTTT.

This clone was counted only a few times. The chain uses TRBV18 and TRBJ2-2; D remains ambiguous. The CDR3 runs 12 residues. Trimming took 4 bases from V and 6 from J, leaving 6 bases between them. The germline CDR1 and CDR2 sequences are KGHSH and LQKENI. CDR3 region: CASSLRAGELFF. CDR3 sequence (DNA): TGTGCCAGCTCACTACGAGCCGGGGAGCTGTTTTTT.

This chain connects TRBV6-5 to TRBJ1-2; 11 nucleotides agree with TRBD1. CDR3 length equals 15 residues. CDR1 and CDR2 from the germline V gene are MNHEY and SVGAGI. With V trimmed by 0 bases and J by 7 bases, 4 bases remained unmatched. Here the CDR3 DNA reads TGTGCCAGCAGTTACTCGCGGGACAGGGGGGTTGGCTACACCTTC. The encoded protein is CASSYSRDRGVGYTF.